These T cell receptor beta chains were read from a single sample in a study of vaccination effects on CD4 cells after COVID-19. Their recognized antigens are unknown. Assay used: immunoSEQ multiplex PCR; TCRdb lists only in-frame clones, some missing. The data hold about 57,000 clones, with about 78% observed a single time. The sequencing used CD4+ T cells from PBMCs cultured without peptide, collected after COVID-19 vaccination. Every receptor here comes from a human donor who received a COVID-19 vaccine. CDR3s include the opening cysteine and the closing phenylalanine or tryptophan. Fields, in order: clone size, D gene, J gene, V gene, CDR3 DNA, CDR3 protein. D genes are given only for firm matches. A row's size may be missing; if present it is once, few, many or a size class.

clone size: NA; D gene: TRBD1; J gene: TRBJ1-3; V gene: TRBV18; CDR3 DNA: TGTGCCAGCTCACCACCAAGGCCGGGACAGGGAGGAAACACCATATATTTT; CDR3 protein: CASSPPRPGQGGNTIYF
clone size: NA; D gene: TRBD2; J gene: TRBJ2-3; V gene: TRBV4-2; CDR3 DNA: TGTGCCAGCAGCGCGAGTAGCGGGCTAGGAGGAGATACGCAGTATTTT; CDR3 protein: CASSASSGLGGDTQYF
clone size: once; D gene: NA; J gene: TRBJ2-5; V gene: TRBV19; CDR3 DNA: TGTGCCAGTAGTCAGGGTCGCCAAGAGACCCAGTACTTC; CDR3 protein: CASSQGRQETQYF
clone size: NA; D gene: NA; J gene: TRBJ1-1; V gene: TRBV29-1; CDR3 DNA: TGCAGCGTCCTAGGGGAGGGGGGCTGGACTGAAGCTTTCTTT; CDR3 protein: CSVLGEGGWTEAFF
clone size: NA; D gene: NA; J gene: TRBJ2-2; V gene: TRBV27; CDR3 DNA: TGTGCCAGCAGTTTGCTCTCCGGGGAGCTGTTTTTT; CDR3 protein: CASSLLSGELFF
clone size: NA; D gene: NA; J gene: TRBJ1-1; V gene: TRBV3-1/TRBV3-2; CDR3 DNA: TGTGCCAGCAGCCAAGTGGGTCGAGGGACTGAAGCTTTCTTT; CDR3 protein: CASSQVGRGTEAFF
clone size: NA; D gene: TRBD1; J gene: TRBJ1-6; V gene: TRBV27; CDR3 DNA: TGTGCCAGCAGTTCCAGACAGGGGTTCTATAATTCACCCCTCCACTTT; CDR3 protein: CASSSRQGFYNSPLHF
clone size: NA; D gene: TRBD1; J gene: TRBJ2-2; V gene: TRBV7-9; CDR3 DNA: TGTGCCAGCAGGTCCGGGACAGTGAACACCGGGGAGCTGTTTTTT; CDR3 protein: CASRSGTVNTGELFF
clone size: NA; D gene: NA; J gene: TRBJ2-1; V gene: TRBV7-6; CDR3 DNA: TGTGCCAGCAGCTTAAGTATTCGCGGGCCCAATGAGCAGTTCTTC; CDR3 protein: CASSLSIRGPNEQFF
clone size: NA; D gene: NA; J gene: TRBJ2-7; V gene: TRBV18; CDR3 DNA: TGTGCCAGCTCACCTTCAGGGGCCACTTACGAGCAGTACTTC; CDR3 protein: CASSPSGATYEQYF
clone size: NA; D gene: TRBD1; J gene: TRBJ1-2; V gene: TRBV11-2; CDR3 DNA: TGTGCCAGCAGCTTAGATCCACAGACAGGGACCAAATATGGCTACACCTTC; CDR3 protein: CASSLDPQTGTKYGYTF
clone size: NA; D gene: NA; J gene: TRBJ1-1; V gene: TRBV19; CDR3 DNA: TGTGCCAGTAGCAACCCTAATTTTGGGGCTGAAGCTTTCTTT; CDR3 protein: CASSNPNFGAEAFF
clone size: NA; D gene: TRBD1; J gene: TRBJ1-1; V gene: TRBV10-1; CDR3 DNA: TGCGCCAGCAGTTCCGCACCCAGGGGGGGCATGAACACTGAAGCTTTCTTT; CDR3 protein: CASSSAPRGGMNTEAFF
clone size: NA; D gene: NA; J gene: TRBJ2-6; V gene: TRBV27; CDR3 DNA: TGTGCCAGCAGTTTGTACTCTGGGGCCAACGTCCTGACTTTC; CDR3 protein: CASSLYSGANVLTF
clone size: NA; D gene: NA; J gene: TRBJ1-1; V gene: TRBV7-8; CDR3 DNA: TGTGCCAGCAGCTTACCGACCCTTCACGACACTGAAGCTTTCTTT; CDR3 protein: CASSLPTLHDTEAFF
clone size: few; D gene: NA; J gene: TRBJ2-2; V gene: TRBV30; CDR3 DNA: TGTGCCTGGAGTGGAGGGAGTAGCGGGGAGCTGTTTTTT; CDR3 protein: CAWSGGSSGELFF
clone size: NA; D gene: TRBD2; J gene: TRBJ2-7; V gene: TRBV4-3; CDR3 DNA: TGCGCCAGCAGCCAGGGACTAGTGGCCCATTACGAGCAGTACTTC; CDR3 protein: CASSQGLVAHYEQYF
clone size: NA; D gene: TRBD2; J gene: TRBJ2-5; V gene: TRBV2; CDR3 DNA: TGTGCCAGCAGTGCCCTAGCGGGGGGGCGGGAGACCCAGTACTTC; CDR3 protein: CASSALAGGRETQYF
clone size: NA; D gene: NA; J gene: TRBJ1-2; V gene: TRBV7-3; CDR3 DNA: TGTGCCAGCAGCCGAGATGCAGGGGCTCAGGGCTACACCTTC; CDR3 protein: CASSRDAGAQGYTF
clone size: NA; D gene: TRBD1; J gene: TRBJ1-3; V gene: TRBV5-1; CDR3 DNA: TGCGCCAGCGGGGACAGCTCTGGAAACACCATATATTTT; CDR3 protein: CASGDSSGNTIYF
clone size: NA; D gene: NA; J gene: TRBJ2-5; V gene: TRBV6-5; CDR3 DNA: TGTGCCAGCAGCGGTTCGCGAAGAGAGACCCAGTACTTC; CDR3 protein: CASSGSRRETQYF
clone size: NA; D gene: NA; J gene: TRBJ2-7; V gene: TRBV6-5; CDR3 DNA: TGTGCCAGCAGGGGACGGAAAAGCTCCTACGAGCAGTACTTC; CDR3 protein: CASRGRKSSYEQYF
clone size: NA; D gene: NA; J gene: TRBJ1-2; V gene: TRBV4-1; CDR3 DNA: TGCGCCAGCAGCCCCCCCTGGAGACAGGAGAACTATGGCTACACCTTC; CDR3 protein: CASSPPWRQENYGYTF
clone size: NA; D gene: NA; J gene: TRBJ1-4; V gene: TRBV28; CDR3 DNA: TGTGCCAGCACAACCGCGAGGAGGCCTGAAAAACTGTTTTTT; CDR3 protein: CASTTARRPEKLFF
clone size: NA; D gene: NA; J gene: TRBJ1-5; V gene: TRBV30; CDR3 DNA: TGTGCCTGGAGTGTACAGGGCAATCAGCCCCAGCATTTT; CDR3 protein: CAWSVQGNQPQHF
clone size: NA; D gene: NA; J gene: TRBJ2-2; V gene: TRBV20-1; CDR3 DNA: TGCAGTGCTAGTTTGACTAGGGACACCGGGGAGCTGTTTTTT; CDR3 protein: CSASLTRDTGELFF
clone size: NA; D gene: TRBD2; J gene: TRBJ2-1; V gene: TRBV6-5; CDR3 DNA: TGTGCCAGCAGCCTCACTAGCGGGGGGTTCAATGAGCAGTTCTTC; CDR3 protein: CASSLTSGGFNEQFF
clone size: few; D gene: NA; J gene: TRBJ2-5; V gene: TRBV4-1; CDR3 DNA: TGCGCCAGCAGCCAAGGTCAAACGGGTTGGGAGACCCAGTACTTC; CDR3 protein: CASSQGQTGWETQYF
clone size: NA; D gene: NA; J gene: TRBJ2-3; V gene: TRBV21-1; CDR3 DNA: TGTGCCAGCAGCAATTTCCCCGCCGCGGGAGCCTCAGATACGCAGTATTTT; CDR3 protein: CASSNFPAAGASDTQYF
clone size: few; D gene: NA; J gene: TRBJ1-5; V gene: TRBV12-3/TRBV12-4; CDR3 DNA: TGTGCCAGCAGTTTTTGGAATCAGCCCCAGCATTTT; CDR3 protein: CASSFWNQPQHF
clone size: NA; D gene: NA; J gene: TRBJ2-1; V gene: TRBV15; CDR3 DNA: TGTGCCACCAGCATGGGAATTGGTGGGGGTTTGAATGAGCAGTTCTTC; CDR3 protein: CATSMGIGGGLNEQFF
clone size: NA; D gene: NA; J gene: TRBJ1-1; V gene: TRBV19; CDR3 DNA: TGTGCCAGTAGTTTAGACCGCGGACTGACAGGCGGGAAAGCTTTCTTT; CDR3 protein: CASSLDRGLTGGKAFF
clone size: NA; D gene: TRBD2; J gene: TRBJ2-7; V gene: TRBV6-1; CDR3 DNA: TGTGCCAGCAGTGAAGCGGGTCTAGCGGCGTACGAGCAGTACTTC; CDR3 protein: CASSEAGLAAYEQYF